What follows is one TCR beta chain and its context. The CDR3 length is 16 residues. The V gene lost 5 bases and the J gene lost 9 bases, with 22 bases spanning the gap. The V gene's germline CDR1 is SEHNR and CDR2 FQNEAQ (reference sequence). The data belong to a study of blood T cell repertoires in COVID-19. Study-wide background: Samples representing acute and convalescent COVID-19 were sourced from the United States, Italy and Spain. PBMCs, B-cell-depleted T cells, or T cells were the source of the cDNA or gDNA that made up the material.

As originally analysed: Scientists estimated how many nucleated cells there were by amplifying reference gene primers. Clones were read by immunoSEQ multiplex PCR, and TCRdb kept only the in-frame ones, dropping some. The V and J calls and clone size come from that table; D and trimming were worked out from the DNA. The table includes tens of thousands of clones, around three quarters detected once. The sequence came from a man between 65 and 85 years old with acute or convalescent COVID-19. The sample consisted of peripheral blood. The rearrangement links TRBV7-9 to TRBJ1-4; D is unclear. CDR3 protein: CASSETPTAGMKKLFF. CDR3 sequence (DNA): TGTGCCAGCAGCGAAACCCCCACAGCGGGAATGAAAAAACTGTTTTTT.